A selection of T cell receptor beta chains follows, all from one sample in a study of blood T cell repertoires in COVID-19. Data came from immunoSEQ multiplex PCR; TCRdb stores just in-frame clones and leaves some out. The table has under 150,000 clones, about 85% seen once. What was sequenced was peripheral blood. Every receptor here comes from a human donor in a cohort sampled during active COVID-19. Both conserved end residues are part of each CDR3. Each record gives: V gene, J gene, clone size, D gene, CDR3 DNA, CDR3 protein. The D gene is left open where the match is weak. Rows give clone size only sometimes, using once, few, many, or a class for an expanded clone.

>TRBV24-1|TRBJ2-1|-|TRBD1
TGTGCCACCAGTGATGCCGGGACAGCGAACGAAAATGAGCAGTTCTTC
CATSDAGTANENEQFF
>TRBV28|TRBJ1-2|-|-
TGTGCCAGCAGTTTATCCGACGGGGAGGGCTACACCTTC
CASSLSDGEGYTF
>TRBV2|TRBJ1-3|-|TRBD1
TGTGCCAGCAGTGAAAGGACAGGGGCCTCGGGAAACACCATATATTTT
CASSERTGASGNTIYF
>TRBV30|TRBJ1-6|-|TRBD1
TGTGCCTGGAGTGTTGGGGGACAGGGTATTTCACCCCTCCACTTT
CAWSVGGQGISPLHF
>TRBV5-4|TRBJ1-4|-|TRBD1
TGTGCCAGCAGCATCGGACAGGGTAATGAAAAACTGTTTTTT
CASSIGQGNEKLFF
>TRBV10-3|TRBJ2-7|-|TRBD1
TGTGCCATCAGTGATCCCAGGGACAGTCCCTACGAGCAGTACTTC
CAISDPRDSPYEQYF
>TRBV11-2|TRBJ2-1|many|-
TGTGCCAGCAGCTTAAGCGGCCAGGACTACAATGAGCAGTTCTTC
CASSLSGQDYNEQFF
>TRBV7-9|TRBJ2-7|-|-
TGTGCCAGCAGCCCGTACGGCGGCCCCTACGAGCAGTACTTC
CASSPYGGPYEQYF
>TRBV9|TRBJ1-1|few|TRBD1
TGTGCCAGCAGCGTATCACAGGGGTGGGGCACTGAAGCTTTCTTT
CASSVSQGWGTEAFF
>TRBV7-2|TRBJ2-2|-|TRBD2
TGTGCCAGCAGCTTAAGACTCGGCGGGGGGACGGGCACCGGGGAGCTGTTTTTT
CASSLRLGGGTGTGELFF
>TRBV7-2|TRBJ2-1|-|-
TGTGCCAGCAGCTTAGCGTTGACTGGATCCTACAATGAGCAGTTCTTC
CASSLALTGSYNEQFF
>TRBV5-1|TRBJ2-7|-|-
TGCGCCAGCAGCCCTCGCCGACTTTTACTCGGCTACTACGAGCAGTACTTC
CASSPRRLLLGYYEQYF
>TRBV19|TRBJ1-5|-|-
TGTGCCACTTCCCCCGCACCCGGTCAGCCCCAGCATTTT
CATSPAPGQPQHF
>TRBV7-9|TRBJ1-2|-|-
TGTGCCAGCAGCTTAGTAGGGGTCTATGGCTACACCTTC
CASSLVGVYGYTF
>TRBV28|TRBJ1-5|-|-
TGTGCCAGCAGTTCCAGGTTTGTTGGCAATCAGCCCCAGCATTTT
CASSSRFVGNQPQHF
>TRBV5-1|TRBJ2-7|-|TRBD2
TGCGCCAGCAGCTTGGAGGGAGGGAGGTACGAGCAGTACTTC
CASSLEGGRYEQYF
>TRBV18|TRBJ2-2|-|-
TGTGCCAGCCTACGAGGGACCGGGGAGCTGTTTTTT
CASLRGTGELFF
>TRBV6-1|TRBJ1-5|-|TRBD1
TGTGCCAGCAGTGAATTTTCGGGTACAGGGGTTTATAGCAATCAGCCCCAGCATTTT
CASSEFSGTGVYSNQPQHF
>TRBV5-4|TRBJ1-6|-|TRBD1
TGTGCCAGCAGTCCGGACAGGGGAGGGGATGATTCACCCCTCCACTTT
CASSPDRGGDDSPLHF
>TRBV10-3|TRBJ2-3|-|TRBD2
TGTGCCATCAGTGCTTATAGCGGGGCAGATACGCAGTATTTT
CAISAYSGADTQYF
>TRBV2|TRBJ1-2|-|TRBD1
TGTGCCAGCAAAGGGACAGGGGGCAACTATGGCTACACCTTC
CASKGTGGNYGYTF
>TRBV19|TRBJ1-5|-|TRBD1
TGTGCCAGTAGCCCCGACAGGGACCCTCAGCCCCAGCATTTT
CASSPDRDPQPQHF
>TRBV29-1|TRBJ1-2|-|TRBD1
TGCAGCGTAGGGGGGACAGGCGGTTTGTATGGCTACACCTTC
CSVGGTGGLYGYTF